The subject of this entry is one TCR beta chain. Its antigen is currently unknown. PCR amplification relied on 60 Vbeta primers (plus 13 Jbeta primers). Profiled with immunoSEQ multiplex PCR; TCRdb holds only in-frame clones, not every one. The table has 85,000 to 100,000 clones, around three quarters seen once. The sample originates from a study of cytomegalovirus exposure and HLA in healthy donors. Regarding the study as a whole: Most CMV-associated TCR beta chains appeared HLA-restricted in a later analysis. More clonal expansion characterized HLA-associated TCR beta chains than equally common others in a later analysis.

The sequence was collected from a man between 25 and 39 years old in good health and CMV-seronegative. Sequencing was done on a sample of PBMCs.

DNA for the CDR3: TGTGCCAGCAGCCCGGGCCTAGGGGGTGGCTACACCTTC. Amino acids: CASSPGLGGGYTF. The chain couples TRBV6-5 to TRBJ1-2; TRBD1 is a possible D gene (6 bases). From germline, CDR1 is MNHEY and CDR2 SVGAGI. V lost 6 bases, J lost 7 bases, and 15 bases lay in between. The length of the CDR3 is 13 residues.